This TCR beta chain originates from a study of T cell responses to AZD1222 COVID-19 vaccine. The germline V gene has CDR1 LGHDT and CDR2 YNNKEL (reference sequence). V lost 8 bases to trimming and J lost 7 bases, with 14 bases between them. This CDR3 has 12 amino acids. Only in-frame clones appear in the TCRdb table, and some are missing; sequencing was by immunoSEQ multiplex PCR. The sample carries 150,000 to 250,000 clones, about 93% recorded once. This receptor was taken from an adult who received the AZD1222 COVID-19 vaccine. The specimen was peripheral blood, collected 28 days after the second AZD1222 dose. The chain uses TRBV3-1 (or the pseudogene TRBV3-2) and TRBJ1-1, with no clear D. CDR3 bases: TGTGCCAGCGGTTCCGGACGGCTTGAAGCTTTCTTT. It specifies CASGSGRLEAFF.